This T cell receptor (beta chain) was sequenced for a study of T cell repertoires in cytomegalovirus infection. At the level of the study: CMV epitopes, recently identified HLA-C-restricted and well-studied HLA-B-restricted, were used.

Turning to this clonotype: Its specificity is not known.

Each CDR3 protein is one row after TCRdb ran MiXCR on the reads. The sample lists 340,000 or so distinct CDR3 sequences, around a quarter seen once, with about an eighth in the top ten. This CDR3 contains 16 residues. Germline V gene lookup returns CDR1 KGHDR and CDR2 SFDVKD. V was clipped by 9 bases and J by 5 bases; unmatched bases: 12. The J gene is TRBJ2-3, the V gene TRBV24-1; TRBD2 agrees at 11 bases. The specimen was cultured PBMCs, collected from culture after CMV antigen stimulation. This clonotype was sampled from a human donor in good health (CMV status not recorded). Some clones in this sample may be carry-over from other donors' samples. The CDR3 sequence: CATYSPTSGSGDTQYF. The CDR3, as DNA: TGTGCCACCTACTCACCCACTAGCGGGAGTGGAGATACGCAGTATTTT.